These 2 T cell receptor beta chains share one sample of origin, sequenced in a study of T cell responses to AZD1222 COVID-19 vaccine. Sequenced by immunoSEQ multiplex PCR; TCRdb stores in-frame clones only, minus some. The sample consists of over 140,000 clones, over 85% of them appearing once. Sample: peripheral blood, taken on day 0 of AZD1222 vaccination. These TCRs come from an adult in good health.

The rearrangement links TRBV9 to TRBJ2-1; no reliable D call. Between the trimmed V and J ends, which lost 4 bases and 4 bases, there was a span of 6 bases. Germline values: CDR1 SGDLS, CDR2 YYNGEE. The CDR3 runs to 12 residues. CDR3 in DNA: TGTGCCAGCAGCCAACAATACAATGAGCAGTTCTTC. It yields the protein CASSQQYNEQFF. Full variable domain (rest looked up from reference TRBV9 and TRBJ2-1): DSGVTQTPKHLITATGQRVTLRCSPRSGDLSVYWYQQSLDQGLQFLIQYYNGEERAKGNILERFSAQQFPDLHSELNLSSLELGDSALYFCASSQQYNEQFFGPGTRLTVL.

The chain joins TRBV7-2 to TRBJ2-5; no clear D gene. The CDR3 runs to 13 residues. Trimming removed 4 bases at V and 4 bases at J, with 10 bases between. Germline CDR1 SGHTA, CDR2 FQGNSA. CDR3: CASSSSSLETQYF. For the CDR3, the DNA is TGTGCCAGCAGCTCCAGTTCTCTAGAGACCCAGTACTTC. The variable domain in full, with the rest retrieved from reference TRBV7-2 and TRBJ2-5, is GAGVSQSPSNKVTEKGKDVELRCDPISGHTALYWYRQSLGQGLEFLIYFQGNSAPDKSGLPSDRFSAERTGGSVSTLTIQRTQQEDSAVYLCASSSSSLETQYFGPGTRLLVL.